This entry lists 19 T cell receptor beta chains sequenced from one sample in a study of beta chain features in type 1 diabetes. Isolated RNA was reverse transcribed in full, so expressed TCRB transcripts were sequenced. Sequencing was performed with immunoSEQ multiplex PCR; in TCRdb, only in-frame clones are kept and a portion is missing. The sample includes approximately 300,000 clones, roughly 9.6% of them seen just once. Material for sequencing was naive CD4+ T cells from blood. These TCRs come from a woman in her twenties or thirties in good health.

The V gene is TRBV18, the J gene TRBJ2-7; 10 positions match TRBD2. The CDR3 contains 17 residues. In germline, CDR1 is KGHSH, CDR2 LQKENI. V was pared by 2 bases and J by 0 bases, with 7 bases of the junction left unmatched. The CDR3 here is CASSPLPSSGSSYEQYF. The CDR3 DNA is TGTGCCAGCTCACCATTGCCTTCTAGCGGGAGCTCCTACGAGCAGTACTTC.

This clone was counted a few times. The chain couples TRBV4-3 to TRBJ2-7, with 7 bases that match TRBD1. From germline, CDR1 is LGHNA and CDR2 YSLEER. V trimming: 0 bases; J trimming: 2 bases; junction bases outside the gene matches: 1. The length of the CDR3 is 14 residues. CDR3 sequence (DNA): TGCGCCAGCAGCCAAGAGGGACAGACCTACGAGCAGTACTTC. Amino acids: CASSQEGQTYEQYF.

J is TRBJ2-7 and V is TRBV5-6, with D tentatively TRBD2 (6 bases). This CDR3 has 16 amino acids. The V end lost 1 base, the J end lost 5 bases, and 19 bases lay between the germline ends. CDR1 SGHDT and CDR2 YYEEEE come from the germline V gene. The CDR3 loop reads CASSLRGSGYPHEQYF. CDR3 DNA: TGTGCCAGCAGCTTGAGGGGTAGCGGATACCCCCACGAGCAGTACTTC.

This clone was found once. The V call is TRBV5-1, the J call TRBJ2-5, with D possibly being TRBD1 (5 bases). Germline assignment: CDR1 SGHRS and CDR2 YFSETQ. Between the trimmed V and J ends, which lost 7 bases and 3 bases, there was a span of 28 bases. The CDR3 is made up of 18 amino acids. The CDR3 spells CASSELPPLQELEETQYF. The DNA of the CDR3 is TGCGCCAGCTCAGAACTACCCCCGTTACAGGAGTTGGAAGAGACCCAGTACTTC.

CDR3 coding DNA: TGTGCCAGCAGCTCATTAGCGGCAGTGGAAGAGACCCAGTACTTC. As protein: CASSSLAAVEETQYF. The chain is built from TRBV5-6 and TRBJ2-5, with a possible D match to TRBD2 (6 bases). Trimming stripped 3 bases from V and 3 bases from J, with 15 bases between. This CDR3 contains 15 residues. CDR1 is SGHDT, CDR2 YYEEEE, per germline. The whole variable domain, remainder taken from reference TRBV5-6 and TRBJ2-5, is DAGVTQSPTHLIKTRGQQVTLRCSPKSGHDTVSWYQQALGQGPQFIFQYYEEEERQRGNFPDRFSGHQFPNYSSELNVNALLLGDSALYLCASSSLAAVEETQYFGPGTRLLVL.

This clone was counted between two and nine times. The rearrangement joins TRBV4-2 to TRBJ2-3; a weak D match, TRBD1 (5 bases). The CDR3 covers 14 residues. In germline, CDR1 is LGHNA, CDR2 YNFKEQ. The V end was cut by 4 bases, the J end by 4 bases, with 12 bases between. The CDR3 coding sequence is TGTGCCAGCAGCCTACAAGGGGCCCCAGATACGCAGTATTTT. Protein: CASSLQGAPDTQYF.

The genes are TRBV1 and TRBJ2-7; the table's D call TRBD1 went unverified against the DNA. TRBV1 counts as a pseudogene. This CDR3 is built from 17 residues. CDR3 in DNA: TGCACCAGCATCCCAAGGAGGATGGAACAGGGGGCCTACGAGCAGTACTTC. Its protein is CTSIPRRMEQGAYEQYF.

The V and J genes are TRBV21-1 and TRBJ2-3; the table names TRBD2, a call not compared with the DNA. TRBV21-1 is a known pseudogene. The CDR3 is 18 residues long. Here the CDR3 reads CASSISGTSGRASDTQYF. CDR3 nucleotide sequence: TGTGCCAGCAGCATCTCCGGGACTAGCGGGAGGGCCTCTGATACGCAGTATTTT.

This clone showed up many times. This chain connects TRBV7-9 to TRBJ2-1, with 8 bases identical to TRBD1. Germline CDR1 SEHNR, CDR2 FQNEAQ (reference sequence). V gave up 5 bases and J gave up 10 bases; unmatched junction bases: 7. The CDR3 is 13 amino acids. CDR3 coding DNA: TGTGCCAGCAGCAAAGGACAGGGATGGGAGCAGTTCTTC. This translates into CASSKGQGWEQFF.

The V gene is TRBV18, the J gene TRBJ1-2, with D possibly matching TRBD1 (5 bases). The CDR3 loop spans 14 amino acids. The germline V and J ends were trimmed by 2 bases and 8 bases, with 15 bases remaining between them. Germline CDR1 is KGHSH and CDR2 is LQKENI. The chain's CDR3 is CASSPSARVGGYTF. The CDR3, as DNA: TGTGCCAGCTCACCATCGGCCAGGGTGGGCGGCTACACCTTC. Supplemented by reference TRBV18 and TRBJ1-2, the full variable domain reads NAGVMQNPRHLVRRRGQEARLRCSPMKGHSHVYWYRQLPEEGLKFMVYLQKENIIDESGMPKERFSAEFPKEGPSILRIQQVVRGDSAAYFCASSPSARVGGYTFGSGTRLTVV.

This clone was found many times. The chain has TRBV29-1 and TRBJ2-7; no clear D gene. Trimming shortened V by 4 bases and J by 3 bases, and 10 bases separated the two germline ends. The CDR3 is 12 residues long. Looked up from germline, CDR1 is SQVTM and CDR2 is ANQGSEA. In DNA form, the CDR3 reads TGCAGCGTTGTCACACCGAACTACGAGCAGTACTTC. Amino acid sequence: CSVVTPNYEQYF.

In nucleotides, the CDR3 is TGTGCCATCTCCCGAGGGGACATCGGCTACGAGCAGTACTTC. It encodes CAISRGDIGYEQYF. The chain has TRBV28 and TRBJ2-7, with a possible D match to TRBD1 (6 bases). Trimming removed 10 bases from V and 3 bases from J, with 19 bases in between. Germline V gene sequence: CDR1 MDHEN, CDR2 SYDVKM. The length of the CDR3 is 14 residues.

The rearrangement links TRBV9 to TRBJ2-7; 8 bases match TRBD2. The CDR3 contains 17 residues. The J segment lost 0 bases and the V segment lost 0 bases, leaving 8 bases of the junction unmatched. Germline-derived CDR1 and CDR2 are SGDLS and YYNGEE. The CDR3 DNA sequence: TGTGCCAGCAGCGTAGGGACTAGCCTCCTCGGCTCCTACGAGCAGTACTTC. It yields the protein CASSVGTSLLGSYEQYF.

J is TRBJ1-5 and V is TRBV6-5; D not certain. The CDR3 loop spans 13 amino acids. The germline V gene has CDR1 MNHEY and CDR2 SVGAGI. With 6 bases removed from V and 2 bases from J, the gap between germline ends came to 8 bases. CDR3 in DNA: TGTGCCAGCAGGGCGGCGGGCAATCAGCCCCAGCATTTT. This sequence encodes CASRAAGNQPQHF.

Only a few counts were recorded for this clone. The V and J genes are TRBV4-3 and TRBJ2-6; 9 bases align to TRBD1. Germline CDR1 LGHNA, CDR2 YSLEER. With 4 bases clipped from V and 2 bases from J, the junction kept 6 bases outside the gene matches. The CDR3 has 17 amino acids. The DNA of the CDR3 is TGCGCCAGCAGCCCCCGGGACAGGGCTGCTGGGGCCAACGTCCTGACTTTC. This codes for CASSPRDRAAGANVLTF.

In DNA form, the CDR3 reads TGTGCCATCAGTGAGGCTAGCGGGAGCCACGAGCAGTACTTC. Amino acid sequence: CAISEASGSHEQYF. The chain joins TRBV10-3 to TRBJ2-7; 10 positions match TRBD2. Germline V gives CDR1 ENHRY, CDR2 SYGVKD. The CDR3 is 14 amino acids. V dropped 2 bases and J dropped 5; count of bases not matched to a gene: 3.

V and J are TRBV7-9 and TRBJ1-2; no clear D. The germline V and J ends were trimmed by 5 bases and 5 bases, with 12 bases remaining between them. The CDR3 sequence is 13 residues long. Looked up from germline, CDR1 is SEHNR and CDR2 is FQNEAQ (reference sequence). The CDR3 is CASSAQMEYGYTF. The CDR3 nucleotides are TGTGCCAGCAGCGCTCAAATGGAGTATGGCTACACCTTC.

This clone was observed a handful of times. The J gene is TRBJ2-3, the V gene TRBV4-2; perhaps TRBD1 as D (6 bases). The CDR3 is made up of 15 amino acids. The V end lost 1 base, the J end lost 2 bases, and 10 bases lay between the germline ends. Looked up from germline, CDR1 is LGHNA and CDR2 is YNFKEQ. The DNA of the CDR3 is TGTGCCAGCAGCCAAGCCGGGGACAACACAGATACGCAGTATTTT. Amino acids: CASSQAGDNTDTQYF.

CDR3 sequence reads: CASSDPLRGYGYTF. The DNA of the CDR3 is TGTGCCAGCAGTGACCCCCTCCGAGGATATGGCTACACCTTC. The chain joins TRBV25-1 to TRBJ1-2; D is unclear. CDR3 size: 14 residues. V lost 3 bases, J lost 5 bases, and 13 bases lay in between. Per germline, CDR1 MGHDK and CDR2 SYGVNS.